The clone carrying this TCR beta chain appeared a few times. V was clipped by 0 bases and J by 6 bases, with 6 bases between them. The CDR3 is 12 amino acids. The germline V gene has CDR1 MNHEY and CDR2 SVGEGT. These data belong to a study of T cells in Graves' hyperthyroidism and ophthalmopathy. Authors of the study amplified TCR beta CDR3 regions from RNA transcripts. HTBI primers drove first-round RT-PCR of the TCR CDR3. Each CDR3 protein gets one entry after TCRdb re-called the multiplex PCR reads with MiXCR. The table lists more than 500,000 distinct CDR3 sequences, 16% of them singletons. The cohort's ophthalmopathy patients, a group with duration under 3 months, had a Clinical Activity Score of at least 3 and a NOSPECS grade of at least 4. Exclusion criteria comprised uncontrolled infection, other autoimmune disease, pregnancy or lactation.

The clonotype comes from a woman in her 30s with Graves' ophthalmopathy. This sequence joins TRBV6-2 or TRBV6-3 and TRBJ2-7, with a weak D call TRBD1 (6 bases). The source material was blood. CDR3 coding DNA: TGTGCCAGCAGTTACTCCAGGGGCGAGCAGTACTTC. As protein: CASSYSRGEQYF.